These 24 T cell receptor beta chains were sequenced from one sample in a study of blood T cells in healthy people across ages. For the second PCR, which ran for about 6 to 11 cycles, a sample-barcoded 5' primer and a J-beta primer mix were used. One entry per CDR3 protein results from TCRdb running MiXCR on the 5' RACE reads. The table has approximately 900,000 distinct CDR3 sequences, about 48% seen once. Sequences were obtained from blood. All receptors derive from a man aged 25-40 years in good health.

This clonotype appeared many times. This chain links TRBV5-1 with TRBJ2-3, with a tentative D call TRBD2 (6 bases). V gave up 4 bases and J gave up 3 bases, with 9 bases separating them. The length of the CDR3 is 13 residues. Germline loops: CDR1 SGHRS, CDR2 YFSETQ. CDR3 DNA: TGCGCCAGCAGCCGGACTATTACAGATACGCAGTATTTT. This encodes CASSRTITDTQYF.

This clonotype was counted between two and nine times. The chain uses TRBV7-2 and TRBJ2-7; D remains unclear. The germline V and J ends were trimmed by 5 bases and 0 bases, with 5 bases remaining between them. The CDR3 totals 12 residues. Germline V CDR1 and CDR2: SGHTA, FQGNSA. CDR3: CASSNPSYEQYF. The DNA for the CDR3 is TGTGCCAGCAGCAACCCCTCCTACGAGCAGTACTTC.

This chain links TRBV27 with TRBJ1-4; the D is unclear. V was pared by 5 bases and J by 0 bases, with 16 bases between. The CDR3 runs to 17 residues. Germline V gene data show CDR1 as MNHEY and CDR2 as SMNVEV (reference sequence). CDR3 bases: TGTGCCAGCAGTCCCTACGGCGGACGGACAACTAATGAAAAACTGTTTTTT. Translated, it gives CASSPYGGRTTNEKLFF.

The V and J genes are TRBV24-1 and TRBJ2-7; 7 bases agree with TRBD2. Germline assignment: CDR1 KGHDR and CDR2 SFDVKD. Trimming at V came to 4 bases and at J to 0 bases, leaving 5 bases not matched to a gene. The CDR3 extends over 15 amino acids. The CDR3 DNA reads as TGTGCCACCAGTGACGGAGCGGGACTCTCCTACGAGCAGTACTTC. Its translation: CATSDGAGLSYEQYF.

This clonotype has only a few counts. The chain uses TRBV30 and TRBJ2-5; D is uncertain. Between the trimmed V and J ends, which lost 2 bases and 2 bases, there was a span of 9 bases. This CDR3 comprises 13 residues. In germline, CDR1 is GTSNPN, CDR2 SVGIG (reference sequence). CDR3 in DNA: TGTGCCTGGAGTATAGGTCTGCAAGAGACCCAGTACTTC. It yields the protein CAWSIGLQETQYF.

In DNA, the CDR3 is TGTGCCAGCGGGCGGGGGGGTGGCAAGGAGCAGTTCTTC. Residues: CASGRGGGKEQFF. V usage is TRBV6-5 and J usage is TRBJ2-1, with 9 bases identical to TRBD2. In germline, CDR1 is MNHEY, CDR2 SVGAGI. V was clipped by 8 bases and J by 10 bases; unmatched bases: 9. The length of the CDR3 is 13 residues.

The rearrangement links TRBV5-6 to TRBJ1-2; no reliable D call. V dropped 2 bases and J dropped 8 bases, with 16 bases sitting between them. Germline values: CDR1 SGHDT, CDR2 YYEEEE. The CDR3 length is 14 residues. Here the CDR3 reads CASSFRTIGGGYTF. The CDR3 nucleotides read TGTGCCAGCAGCTTCAGGACTATTGGTGGAGGCTACACCTTC.

The V and J genes are TRBV6-1 and TRBJ2-3; no clear D gene. Germline V gene sequence: CDR1 MNHNS, CDR2 SASEGT. The CDR3 has 13 residues. V dropped 8 bases and J dropped 4 bases, with 13 bases sitting between them. This chain's CDR3 is CASLGGGADTQYF. CDR3 in DNA: TGTGCCAGCCTTGGTGGCGGCGCAGATACGCAGTATTTT.

The rearrangement links TRBV3-1 to TRBJ1-4; D gene ambiguous. The CDR3 consists of 15 residues. Germline CDR1 and CDR2: LGHDT and YNNKEL (reference sequence). The V end was cut by 0 bases, the J end by 8 bases, with 13 bases between. The CDR3: CASSQDLGYQEKLFF. The CDR3 DNA is TGTGCCAGCAGCCAAGACCTAGGGTATCAAGAAAAACTGTTTTTT.

The chain combines TRBV5-1 with TRBJ2-2; 12 positions match TRBD1. V was pared by 4 bases and J by 9 bases, with 10 bases of the junction left unmatched. The CDR3 has 16 residues. Germline values: CDR1 SGHRS, CDR2 YFSETQ. In DNA, the CDR3 is TGCGCCAGCAGCAACCCGGGACAGGGGGCAACTTGGGAGCTGTTTTTT. This codes for CASSNPGQGATWELFF.

The chain links TRBV27 to TRBJ2-3; 8 bases align to TRBD2. Per the germline V gene, CDR1 is MNHEY and CDR2 is SMNVEV (reference sequence). The J segment lost 1 base and the V segment lost 5 bases, leaving 5 bases of the junction unmatched. This CDR3 has 15 amino acids. The DNA of the CDR3 is TGTGCCAGCAGTATGAGCGGGGGCCGCACAGATACGCAGTATTTT. Translating gives CASSMSGGRTDTQYF.

This clonotype showed up many times. One junction end does not reproduce the germline sequence, and a read error may be involved. The CDR3 reads CASSQDGYYGYTF. The CDR3 DNA reads as TGTGCCAGCAGCCAGGACGGGTACTATGGCTACACCTTC. This chain connects TRBV4-1 to TRBJ1-2; D not resolved. CDR3 length: 13 residues. Germline V CDR1 and CDR2: MGHRA, YSYEKL.

The table lists this clonotype with a few counts. The V gene is TRBV29-1, the J gene TRBJ2-5; 11 positions match TRBD2. V trimming: 2 bases; J trimming: 2 bases; junction bases outside the gene matches: 10. CDR3 size: 17 residues. Per the germline V gene, CDR1 is SQVTM and CDR2 is ANQGSEA. CDR3 sequence: CSVELAASGGRQETQYF. CDR3 coding DNA: TGCAGCGTTGAACTCGCGGCTAGCGGGGGGAGACAAGAGACCCAGTACTTC.

J is TRBJ2-3 and V is TRBV20-1, with 10 bases that match TRBD2. V shed 0 bases, J shed 8 bases, and the junction held 8 bases outside the gene matches. The CDR3 extends over 15 amino acids. Germline-derived CDR1 and CDR2 are DFQATT and SNEGSKA (reference sequence). In DNA form, the CDR3 reads TGCAGTGCTAGAGATACTAGCGGGATTGTGGGTACGCAGTATTTT. This sequence encodes CSARDTSGIVGTQYF.

The chain is built from TRBV7-3 and TRBJ2-3; 7 bases match TRBD2. CDR1 and CDR2 from the germline V gene are SGHTA and FQGTGA. The length of the CDR3 is 17 residues. The V segment lost 0 bases and the J segment 3 bases; nucleotides outside the gene matches: 9. The CDR3 DNA reads as TGTGCCAGCAGCTTAACGTATCGAGCGGGGACGACAGATACGCAGTATTTT. This translates into CASSLTYRAGTTDTQYF.

The CDR3 is CSAATSGGVETQYF. The CDR3, as DNA: TGCAGTGCTGCGACTAGCGGGGGGGTTGAGACCCAGTACTTC. V gene TRBV20-1 combines with J gene TRBJ2-7; 14 bases align to TRBD2. The J call may be incorrect, as the DNA end agrees better with TRBJ2-5. The length of the CDR3 is 14 residues. Germline CDR1 DFQATT, CDR2 SNEGSKA (reference sequence).

This clonotype was seen a few times. The CDR3 region has the DNA TGTGCCAGCAGTGAACCGGGGCTCGGGACAGATACGCAGTATTTT. Residues: CASSEPGLGTDTQYF. V and J are TRBV6-1 and TRBJ2-3; D might be TRBD1 or TRBD2, each matching 5 bases. Germline V gene data show CDR1 as MNHNS and CDR2 as SASEGT. The V gene lost 2 bases and the J gene lost 3 bases, with 12 bases spanning the gap. The CDR3 loop spans 15 amino acids.

About this clonotype: At one end, the junction sequence differs from germline, possibly due to a read error. The rearrangement links TRBV7-2 to TRBJ1-2, with 9 bases that match TRBD1. The CDR3 loop spans 13 amino acids. Germline-derived CDR1 and CDR2 are SGHTA and FQGNSA. The DNA of the CDR3 is TGTGCCAGCGGACAGGGGACCAACTATAGCTACACCTTC. Its translation is CASGQGTNYSYTF. Based on the CDR3 plus reference TRBV7-2 and TRBJ1-2, the full variable domain is GAGVSQSPSNKVTEKGKDVELRCDPISGHTALYWYRQSLGQGLEFLIYFQGNSAPDKSGLPSDRFSAERTGGSVSTLTIQRTQQEDSAVYLCASGQGTNYSYTFGSGTRLTVV.

On this clonotype: A much more abundant neighbour one base away suggests this may be a read error. The V and J genes are TRBV28 and TRBJ1-5; 7 bases line up with TRBD1. V dropped 10 bases and J dropped 0; count of bases not matched to a gene: 6. CDR1 is MDHEN and CDR2 is SYDVKM in the germline V gene. The CDR3 loop spans 14 amino acids. The CDR3 DNA is TGTGCCACCAGGGGGAAAATTAGCAATCAGCCCCAGCATTTT. It is translated as CATRGKISNQPQHF.

This chain links TRBV5-1 with TRBJ1-2; 10 bases map to TRBD1. The trim removed 4 bases at V and 7 bases at J, leaving 16 bases unmatched. Germline CDR1 SGHRS, CDR2 YFSETQ. The CDR3 runs to 17 residues. CDR3: CASSARGKGTGVPGYTF. The CDR3 DNA reads TGCGCCAGCAGCGCGCGGGGCAAGGGGACAGGGGTTCCTGGCTACACCTTC. The variable domain in full, completed from reference TRBV5-1 and TRBJ1-2, reads KAGVTQTPRYLIKTRGQQVTLSCSPISGHRSVSWYQQTPGQGLQFLFEYFSETQRNKGNFPGRFSGRQFSNSRSEMNVSTLELGDSALYLCASSARGKGTGVPGYTFGSGTRLTVV.

The table lists this clonotype with a few counts. J is TRBJ2-3 and V is TRBV12-3 or TRBV12-4; D may be TRBD1 or TRBD2 (6 bases each). The CDR3 runs to 14 residues. Trimming shortened V by 7 bases and J by 4 bases, and 15 bases separated the two germline ends. In DNA form, the CDR3 reads TGTGCCAGCATCTTTTCGGGGGCCTCAGATACGCAGTATTTT. Translated, it gives CASIFSGASDTQYF.

The rearrangement links TRBV9 to TRBJ1-2; D might be TRBD1 (6 bases). This CDR3 contains 14 residues. The V end lost 0 bases, the J end lost 5 bases, and 11 bases lay between the germline ends. Germline lookup yields CDR1 SGDLS and CDR2 YYNGEE. The CDR3 nucleotides read TGTGCCAGCAGCGTAGCTACAGGGCCTTATGGCTACACCTTC. Translation gives CASSVATGPYGYTF.

V and J are TRBV20-1 and TRBJ1-4, with D perhaps matching TRBD1 (6 bases). The ends were cut back, 2 bases at V and 3 bases at J, with 10 bases in the middle. The germline gives CDR1 DFQATT, CDR2 SNEGSKA (reference sequence). The CDR3 totals 14 residues. CDR3 region: CSARRGGPNEKLFF. Here the CDR3 DNA reads TGCAGTGCTAGAAGGGGGGGGCCTAATGAAAAACTGTTTTTT.

This clonotype was detected only a few times. The chain uses TRBV28 and TRBJ2-7; no firm D call. There are 13 residues in the CDR3. V gave up 7 bases and J gave up 3 bases, with 13 bases separating them. Germline V gives CDR1 MDHEN, CDR2 SYDVKM. The CDR3 DNA sequence: TGTGCCAGCACATCAGGTGCCTTCTACGAGCAGTACTTC. Translating it yields CASTSGAFYEQYF.